A single sample gave rise to the 11 T cell receptor beta chains below, sequenced in a study of T cells after yellow fever vaccination. Using its own MiXCR run on the 5' RACE reads, TCRdb lists one record per CDR3 protein. Here the sample spans about 320,000 distinct CDR3 sequences, 4% to 5.5% being singletons. The source was PBMCs, collected 15 days after the yellow fever booster vaccination. The receptor set was obtained from a young man who received the YFV17D yellow fever vaccine.

This clonotype was counted between two and nine times. The chain is built from TRBV6-2 or TRBV6-3 and TRBJ1-6; a weak D match, TRBD1 (5 bases). Germline CDR1 MNHEY, CDR2 SVGEGT. V lost 0 bases and J lost 7, with 10 bases in between. The CDR3 sequence is 15 residues long. The CDR3 reads CASSYSVRENSPLHF. CDR3 nucleotide sequence: TGTGCCAGCAGTTACTCCGTCAGGGAAAATTCACCCCTCCACTTT.

This clonotype was observed at least ten times. This chain uses TRBV4-1 with TRBJ1-2; no firm D call. This CDR3 spans 14 amino acids. Germline CDR1 and CDR2: MGHRA and YSYEKL. V was clipped by 1 base and J by 5 bases, with 11 bases between them. The CDR3, as DNA: TGCGCCAGCAGCCAAGTAAGGACGGGTTATGGCTACACCTTC. Translated: CASSQVRTGYGYTF.

The chain joins TRBV4-3 to TRBJ1-6; tentatively, D is TRBD1 (6 bases). V gave up 4 bases and J gave up 5 bases, with 12 bases separating them. The germline gives CDR1 LGHNA, CDR2 YSLEER. The CDR3 totals 15 residues. The CDR3 DNA sequence: TGCGCCAGCAGCCGCAAACAGGGTGATAATTCACCCCTCCACTTT. Translated, it gives CASSRKQGDNSPLHF.

This clonotype was counted at least ten times. V gene TRBV5-1 combines with J gene TRBJ1-1; 10 bases are shared with TRBD1. This CDR3 is 15 amino acids long. Germline CDR1 reads SGHRS; CDR2 reads YFSETQ. V shed 0 bases, J shed 5 bases, and the junction held 4 bases outside the gene matches. The CDR3 spells CASSLVPGQGTEAFF. The DNA for the CDR3 is TGCGCCAGCAGCTTGGTACCGGGACAGGGGACTGAAGCTTTCTTT.

There are many counts of this clonotype. The rearrangement uses TRBV5-1 and TRBJ2-7; no definite D call. CDR1 is SGHRS, CDR2 YFSETQ, per germline. This CDR3 has 14 residues. V shed 0 bases and J shed 2 bases, with 9 bases lying between them. The CDR3 region has the DNA TGCGCCAGCAGCTTGGCCGGGTTTACCTACGAGCAGTACTTC. Translated, it gives CASSLAGFTYEQYF.

Many counts were recorded for this clonotype. CDR3 loop: CASRITSGGNEQFF. As DNA, the CDR3 is TGTGCCAGCAGGATAACTAGCGGGGGGAATGAGCAGTTCTTC. The chain couples TRBV5-5 to TRBJ2-1; 12 nucleotides line up with TRBD2. This CDR3 spans 14 amino acids. V shed 5 bases, J shed 7 bases, and the junction held 4 bases outside the gene matches. The germline V gene encodes CDR1 SGHKS and CDR2 YYEKEE (reference sequence). Full variable domain (rest looked up from reference TRBV5-5 and TRBJ2-1): DAGVTQSPTHLIKTRGQQVTLRCSPISGHKSVSWYQQVLGQGPQFIFQYYEKEERGRGNFPDRFSARQFPNYSSELNVNALLLGDSALYLCASRITSGGNEQFFGPGTRLTVL.

This chain connects TRBV24-1 to TRBJ2-2, with D possibly called TRBD1 or TRBD2 (5 bases each). Trimming removed 3 bases from V and 2 bases from J, with 18 bases in between. From germline, CDR1 is KGHDR and CDR2 SFDVKD. This CDR3 contains 18 residues. The CDR3 protein is CATSDIPQSGRNTGELFF. In DNA, the CDR3 is TGTGCCACCAGTGATATCCCCCAGTCGGGGCGAAACACCGGGGAGCTGTTTTTT.

This clonotype occurred many times. This chain uses TRBV5-8 with TRBJ2-7; D is possibly TRBD1 or TRBD2 (5 bases each). The CDR3 sequence is 15 residues long. Trimming pared 0 bases from V and 7 bases from J, leaving 17 bases between. The germline CDR1 and CDR2 sequences are SGHTS and YDEGEE. DNA for the CDR3: TGTGCCAGCAGCTTGGGGGACCTAATACCGGGGGAGCAGTACGTC. It encodes CASSLGDLIPGEQYV.

This clonotype was counted at least ten times. The chain links TRBV29-1 to TRBJ1-1; D might be TRBD1 (5 bases). Germline-derived CDR1 and CDR2 are SQVTM and ANQGSEA. The V end lost 7 bases, the J end lost 4 bases, and 16 bases lay between the germline ends. The CDR3 has 13 amino acids. CDR3 in DNA: TGCAGCGCTGGGGGGGTTTCGGGCACTGAAGCTTTCTTT. Its translation is CSAGGVSGTEAFF.

The chain links TRBV6-6 to TRBJ2-7; TRBD2 matches 8 bases. This CDR3 comprises 14 residues. Per germline, CDR1 MNHNY and CDR2 SVGAGI (reference sequence). J lost 0 bases, V lost 6 bases, and 4 bases had no gene match. CDR3 region: CASSPTSDSYEQYV. The CDR3 bases are TGTGCCAGCAGCCCGACTAGCGACTCCTACGAGCAGTACGTC.

This clonotype turned up a few times. In DNA, the CDR3 is TGCGCCAGCAGCCCCTGGATTTCGGGGGCCAAAAACATTCAGTACTTC. It translates to CASSPWISGAKNIQYF. This chain connects TRBV4-3 to TRBJ2-4, with D perhaps TRBD2 (5 bases). The CDR3 sequence is 16 residues long. Germline-derived CDR1 and CDR2 are LGHNA and YSLEER. Deletions cut 4 bases from V and 1 base from J, with 14 bases between.